The text below deals with one T cell receptor beta chain. This sample was included in a study of blood T cell repertoires in COVID-19. Study summary: Sites in the United States, Italy and Spain provided acute and convalescent COVID-19 samples. From T cells, B-cell-depleted T cells, or PBMCs came the material, which was cDNA or gDNA.

The V gene lost 0 bases and the J gene lost 4 bases, with 12 bases spanning the gap. Germline-derived CDR1 and CDR2 are SGHTA and FQGNSA. The CDR3 runs 16 residues. Original processing methods: Quantification of nucleated cells was approximated via reference gene primer amplification. The table came from immunoSEQ multiplex PCR; TCRdb's copy has only in-frame clones and leaves some out. That table gives V, J and clone size, and the DNA gave D and trimming. The sample includes tens of thousands of clones, 70% to 85% seen only once; the top ten take around 25%. The sample taken for sequencing was peripheral blood. The sequence derives from a man in his sixties with acute or convalescent COVID-19. This chain links TRBV7-2 with TRBJ2-2; D unclear. The CDR3 bases are TGTGCCAGCAGCTTAGCCCTGATGAGAGCCACCGGGGAGCTGTTTTTT. Translating it yields CASSLALMRATGELFF.